This T cell receptor beta chain was found in a study of cytomegalovirus exposure and HLA in healthy donors. As for this clone: Its matching antigen is unknown.

Germline CDR1 SNHLY, CDR2 FYNNEI. This CDR3 comprises 13 residues. V trimming: 4 bases; J trimming: 7 bases; junction bases outside the gene matches: 5. PCR employed 60 Vbeta and 13 Jbeta primers. Measured with immunoSEQ multiplex PCR; TCRdb has only the in-frame clones, and not every one. The repertoire holds more than 85,000 clones, with about 80% as singletons. The study, taken as a whole, reports: TCR beta sequences reportedly predicted most subjects' HLA-A and HLA-B alleles accurately. CMV serostatus was the sole immune exposure information available.

Sequenced input: PBMCs. The chain is built from TRBV2 and TRBJ1-2; 8 bases match TRBD1. The sequence derives from a woman between 50 and 59 years old in good health and CMV-seropositive. CDR3 region: CASSVQGAGGYTF. The CDR3 DNA reads TGTGCCAGCAGTGTTCAGGGGGCCGGTGGCTACACCTTC. Combining the CDR3 with reference TRBV2 and TRBJ1-2 gives the whole variable domain EPEVTQTPSHQVTQMGQEVILRCVPISNHLYFYWYRQILGQKVEFLVSFYNNEISEKSEIFDDQFSVERPDGSNFTLKIRSTKLEDSAMYFCASSVQGAGGYTFGSGTRLTVV.